This T cell receptor (beta chain) was recovered during a study of T cell repertoires in cytomegalovirus infection. Turning to the study itself: Based on public TCR beta signatures, there were indications of CMV infection and of a matching HLA type. Broader study findings: Summed public TCR beta family frequency identified CMV carriers bearing the relevant HLA. Ex vivo responses were dominated by HLA-C-restricted CMV-specific TCR beta clonotypes.

TCRdb fed the reads into MiXCR, producing one record per CDR3 protein. The sample has about 770,000 distinct CDR3 sequences, just under 30% seen once. This clonotype was detected only a few times. Its antigen is currently unknown. This CDR3 contains 14 residues. Per germline, CDR1 SGHTA and CDR2 FQGNSA. The trim removed 5 bases at V and 9 bases at J, leaving 8 bases unmatched. The clonotype comes from a human donor in good health (CMV status not recorded). Some clones in this sample may be carry-over from other donors' samples. The sample consisted of cultured CD8+ T cells from PBMCs, taken from culture after CMV antigen stimulation. The chain couples TRBV7-2 to TRBJ2-1; 9 nucleotides match TRBD2. The CDR3: CASSLSGGGVEQFF. CDR3 nucleotides: TGTGCCAGCAGCCTTAGCGGGGGAGGGGTTGAGCAGTTCTTC.